This T cell receptor beta chain was sequenced for a study of CD8 T cells in Susac syndrome. Overall study: When their blood was taken, the Susac syndrome patients had either not yet had any therapy, were taking corticosteroids, or were taking intravenous immunoglobulin alone.

CD8+ and CD4+ T cells from blood underwent TCR beta sequencing, which was carried out in a high-throughput format. The CDR3 has 18 residues. V lost 2 bases and J lost 1; bases outside the gene matches: 9. The germline gives CDR1 LGHNA, CDR2 YSLEER. Reverse transcription of roughly 0.45 to 1 ug RNA used random hexamers. Amplification of TCR beta CDR3 used immunoSEQ multiplex PCR across 54 Vbeta and 13 Jbeta. A single record per CDR3 protein comes from TCRdb applying MiXCR to the immunoSEQ multiplex PCR reads. The data contain around 81,000 distinct CDR3 sequences, 94% of them singletons. The receptor's source is a human donor with Susac syndrome. Specimen: CD8+ T cells from PBMCs. V and J are TRBV4-3 and TRBJ1-3; 9 nucleotides agree with TRBD1. CDR3 in amino acids: CASSQTRTGVLSGNTIYF. The CDR3, as DNA: TGCGCCAGCAGCCAAACCCGGACAGGGGTTTTATCTGGAAACACCATATATTTT.